These 28 T cell receptor beta chains share one sample of origin, sequenced in a study of shared clonotypes between healthy human individuals. The repertoire was sequenced with immunoSEQ multiplex PCR; TCRdb's copy has only in-frame clones and lacks some. Found here are 2,100,000 or so clones, 95% of them singletons; the top ten hold approximately 0.13%. Material for sequencing was naive CD4+ T cells sorted from blood. Stated subset: CD45RA+ positively selected. The origin of the receptors is a man aged 18 to 35 in good health.

The chain couples TRBV6-1 to TRBJ1-4; no reliable D call. Trimming cost V 8 bases and J 4 bases, with 14 bases left between them. Germline lookup yields CDR1 MNHNS and CDR2 SASEGT. The CDR3 spans 14 residues. Here the CDR3 reads CASVLRGGNEKLFF. DNA for the CDR3: TGTGCCAGCGTATTACGCGGCGGTAATGAAAAACTGTTTTTT.

The chain is built from TRBV5-1 and TRBJ2-2; 15 bases map to TRBD2. Germline V gives CDR1 SGHRS, CDR2 YFSETQ. V lost 4 bases, J lost 10 bases, and 8 bases stayed unmatched. CDR3 length equals 16 residues. CDR3 nucleotide sequence: TGCGCCAGCAGCCCGTGGACTAGCGGGGGGGCTAAGGAGCTGTTTTTT. Translating gives CASSPWTSGGAKELFF.

The chain is built from TRBV7-6 and TRBJ1-6; D might be TRBD1 (6 bases). V shed 5 bases and J shed 7 bases, with 15 bases lying between them. The length of the CDR3 is 15 residues. Germline V CDR1 and CDR2: SGHVS, FNYEAQ. The CDR3 protein is CASSRGQPPNSPLHF. CDR3 DNA sequence: TGTGCCAGCAGCCGAGGACAGCCGCCCAATTCACCCCTCCACTTT.

The rearrangement links TRBV2 to TRBJ2-7, with 8 bases aligning to TRBD1. V was pared by 6 bases and J by 2 bases, with 6 bases of the junction left unmatched. CDR1 is SNHLY, CDR2 FYNNEI, per germline. The length of the CDR3 is 14 residues. CDR3 in DNA: TGTGCCAGCAGCTCCGGGACAGGTACCTACGAGCAGTACTTC. Protein sequence: CASSSGTGTYEQYF.

The chain recombines TRBV10-3 with TRBJ2-1, with unresolved D. Germline CDR1 and CDR2: ENHRY and SYGVKD. The V and J ends lost 7 bases and 6 bases respectively, with 13 bases between them. This CDR3 spans 13 amino acids. CDR3 DNA: TGTGCCATCACCCCCGGGTACGGCAATGAGCAGTTCTTC. Amino acids: CAITPGYGNEQFF.

In the case of this clone: Other nucleotide sequences from this sample produce the same CDR3. The chain employs TRBV30 and TRBJ1-3, with TRBD1 as a possible D gene (5 bases). Germline V gives CDR1 GTSNPN, CDR2 SVGIG (reference sequence). V gave up 2 bases and J gave up 2 bases, with 7 bases separating them. CDR3 length: 13 amino acids. The CDR3 DNA sequence: TGTGCCTGGAGTTCAGGGCCTGGAAACACCATATATTTT. It is translated as CAWSSGPGNTIYF.

The chain employs TRBV6-5 and TRBJ1-2; D gene unclear. There are 14 residues in the CDR3. V was shortened by 10 bases and J by 5 bases, with 20 bases between the two germline ends. CDR1 and CDR2 (germline): MNHEY, SVGAGI. The CDR3 nucleotides read TGTGCCACCTATCGCACGGCGTCCCCTTATGGCTACACCTTC. It codes for CATYRTASPYGYTF.

The chain employs TRBV10-2 and TRBJ1-2; a possible D gene is TRBD1 (5 bases). The CDR3 length is 18 residues. Looked up from germline, CDR1 is WSHSY and CDR2 is SAAADI. The V end was cut by 3 bases, the J end by 4 bases, with 24 bases between. Written as DNA, the CDR3 is TGCGCCAGCAGTGATGGGTTTGCAGGGTTGAACGTTGCCTATGGCTACACCTTC. Translated: CASSDGFAGLNVAYGYTF.

This chain uses TRBV4-1 with TRBJ2-2, with D maybe TRBD1 (6 bases). The length of the CDR3 is 15 residues. Germline CDR1 reads MGHRA; CDR2 reads YSYEKL. V was trimmed by 4 bases and J by 5 bases, leaving 14 bases between them. The CDR3 loop is CASSREDRRTGELFF. Here the CDR3 DNA reads TGCGCCAGCAGCCGAGAGGACAGACGAACCGGGGAGCTGTTTTTT.

The genes are TRBV5-4 and TRBJ2-7; 8 bases are shared with TRBD1. CDR1 SGHNT and CDR2 YYREEE come from the germline V gene (reference sequence). V gave up 4 bases and J gave up 1 base; unmatched junction bases: 10. This CDR3 region has 16 residues. Here the CDR3 reads CASSPRSRGLSYEQYF. For the CDR3, the DNA is TGTGCCAGCAGCCCTAGGAGCAGGGGGCTTTCCTACGAGCAGTACTTC.

The rearrangement links TRBV18 to TRBJ2-3; 8 bases agree with TRBD1. CDR1 is KGHSH, CDR2 LQKENI, per germline. The CDR3 is 17 residues long. With V trimmed by 6 bases and J by 8 bases, 19 bases remained unmatched. This chain's CDR3 is CASSLLRGQGRFSTQYF. The CDR3 nucleotides read TGTGCCAGCTCCTTATTGCGTGGACAGGGAAGGTTTAGTACGCAGTATTTT.

Details on this clone: The same CDR3 can be traced to other DNA sequences in this sample. V gene TRBV30 combines with J gene TRBJ1-4; D ambiguous. In germline, CDR1 is GTSNPN, CDR2 SVGIG (reference sequence). With 3 bases removed from V and 2 bases from J, the gap between germline ends came to 1 base. This CDR3 region has 11 residues. The CDR3 spells CAWRTNEKLFF. For the CDR3, the DNA is TGTGCCTGGAGGACTAATGAAAAACTGTTTTTT.

V gene TRBV4-2 combines with J gene TRBJ2-3; D remains unclear. Per the germline V gene, CDR1 is LGHNA and CDR2 is YNFKEQ. This CDR3 is 16 amino acids long. Trimming removed 0 bases at V and 4 bases at J, with 14 bases between. The DNA of the CDR3 is TGTGCCAGCAGCCAAGATCCAGCCGTTGGCGCAGATACGCAGTATTTT. It specifies CASSQDPAVGADTQYF.

The rearrangement joins TRBV7-2 to TRBJ2-1; D unclear. Germline values: CDR1 SGHTA, CDR2 FQGNSA. Deletions cut 1 base from V and 0 bases from J, with 10 bases between. This CDR3 region has 16 residues. CDR3 coding DNA: TGTGCCAGCAGCTTAGGGCCACATAGCTCCTACAATGAGCAGTTCTTC. Its translation is CASSLGPHSSYNEQFF.

The table lists this clone with a count of one. J is TRBJ2-5 and V is TRBV5-1; 10 nucleotides match TRBD1. V lost 3 bases to trimming and J lost 4 bases; unmatched junction nucleotides: 9. Germline values: CDR1 SGHRS, CDR2 YFSETQ. The CDR3 consists of 16 residues. CDR3 sequence reads: CASSYPWDRGSETQYF. The CDR3 DNA reads as TGCGCCAGCAGCTATCCTTGGGACAGGGGTTCAGAGACCCAGTACTTC.

This clone was detected once. V is TRBV6-5 and J is TRBJ1-5, with 9 bases fitting TRBD1. The CDR3 is made up of 14 amino acids. Trimming at V came to 6 bases and at J to 6 bases, leaving 6 bases not matched to a gene. Per the germline V gene, CDR1 is MNHEY and CDR2 is SVGAGI. The CDR3 DNA follows: TGTGCCAGCAGAATCACAGGGGGCGCTCAGCCCCAGCATTTT. Protein product: CASRITGGAQPQHF.

CDR3 nucleotides: TGCGCCAGCAGCCTCCGGGAGCAGGTCACTGAAGCTTTCTTT. It codes for CASSLREQVTEAFF. The V gene is TRBV5-1, the J gene TRBJ1-1, with D uncertain. Looked up from germline, CDR1 is SGHRS and CDR2 is YFSETQ. The CDR3 extends over 14 amino acids. The ends were cut back, 4 bases at V and 4 bases at J, with 14 bases in the middle.

This rearrangement joins TRBV27 to TRBJ2-1, with D possibly TRBD1 on 6 matching bases. Germline V gene data show CDR1 as MNHEY and CDR2 as SMNVEV (reference sequence). Trimming cost V 8 bases and J 5 bases, with 13 bases left between them. The CDR3 length is 13 residues. The CDR3 DNA follows: TGTGCCAGCCGCCCAGGGGTAGACAATGAGCAGTTCTTC. Protein product: CASRPGVDNEQFF.

The chain has TRBV6-1 and TRBJ2-1, with D possibly TRBD1 on 6 matching bases. Germline V gives CDR1 MNHNS, CDR2 SASEGT. Trimming removed 4 bases from V and 7 bases from J, with 14 bases in between. The CDR3 is 14 residues long. CDR3 bases: TGTGCCAGCAGTGTTCAGGGGAGACGGAATGAGCAGTTCTTC. Translation: CASSVQGRRNEQFF.

V usage is TRBV7-2 and J usage is TRBJ1-1, with 8 bases fitting TRBD1. This CDR3 is built from 15 residues. J was trimmed by 4 bases and V by 4 bases; bases with no gene match: 8. Germline CDR1 is SGHTA and CDR2 is FQGNSA. The CDR3 is CASSSGQGGATEAFF. CDR3 coding DNA: TGTGCCAGCAGCTCCGGACAGGGTGGGGCCACTGAAGCTTTCTTT.

With regard to this clone: Other DNA sequences in the sample encode the same CDR3. This rearrangement joins TRBV7-2 to TRBJ1-3; D might be TRBD1 (6 bases). V lost 1 base, J lost 4 bases, and 11 bases lay in between. CDR1 and CDR2 from the germline V gene are SGHTA and FQGNSA. The CDR3 totals 15 residues. The CDR3 nucleotides read TGTGCCAGCAGCTTAGTCCAGGGGTCAGGAAACACCATATATTTT. This sequence encodes CASSLVQGSGNTIYF.

The CDR3 region is CASSTQGSGYTF. The CDR3 nucleotides read TGTGCCAGCAGTACGCAGGGCTCTGGCTACACCTTC. The chain couples TRBV6-5 to TRBJ1-2, with D perhaps TRBD1 (5 bases). Germline CDR1 reads MNHEY; CDR2 reads SVGAGI. V was shortened by 5 bases and J by 7 bases, with 11 bases between the two germline ends. The CDR3 extends over 12 amino acids.

This chain joins TRBV11-1 and TRBJ1-4, with a tentative D call TRBD1 (5 bases). From germline, CDR1 is SGHAT and CDR2 FQDESV (reference sequence). The V gene lost 1 base and the J gene lost 5 bases, with 11 bases spanning the gap. There are 15 residues in the CDR3. The CDR3 bases are TGTGCCAGCAGCTTAGGAGACAGCGCAAATGAAAAACTGTTTTTT. It is translated as CASSLGDSANEKLFF.

V usage is TRBV30 and J usage is TRBJ1-1; D is unclear. V gave up 8 bases and J gave up 7 bases, with 14 bases separating them. The germline V gene has CDR1 GTSNPN and CDR2 SVGIG (reference sequence). The CDR3 has 11 amino acids. CDR3 nucleotides: TGTGCCCGACGGAAGTCCGGTGAAGCTTTCTTT. Translation gives CARRKSGEAFF.

The rearrangement joins TRBV18 to TRBJ2-7; D is possibly TRBD2 (6 bases). The CDR3 length is 15 residues. V was shortened by 3 bases and J by 6 bases, with 18 bases between the two germline ends. Germline V gene data show CDR1 as KGHSH and CDR2 as LQKENI. For the CDR3, the DNA is TGTGCCAGCTCACCGAGACGTGGGGACTCGGGCGAGCAGTACTTC. Translation gives CASSPRRGDSGEQYF.

In the case of this clone: Other DNA sequences in this sample translate to the same CDR3. The chain combines TRBV2 with TRBJ2-7; 9 nucleotides line up with TRBD1. Trimming at V came to 2 bases and at J to 4 bases, leaving 6 bases not matched to a gene. This CDR3 is built from 15 residues. Germline V CDR1 and CDR2: SNHLY, FYNNEI. CDR3 protein: CASSERGQGLYEQYF. DNA for the CDR3: TGTGCCAGCAGTGAAAGGGGACAGGGACTGTACGAGCAGTACTTC.

The chain joins TRBV4-3 to TRBJ2-1; D is undetermined. Between the trimmed V and J ends, which lost 0 bases and 8 bases, there was a span of 11 bases. The CDR3 length is 14 residues. Germline V gene lookup returns CDR1 LGHNA and CDR2 YSLEER. CDR3 sequence (DNA): TGCGCCAGCAGCCAAGATCAAAGGAGCCATGAGCAGTTCTTC. Its protein product is CASSQDQRSHEQFF.

The chain combines TRBV27 with TRBJ1-2, with TRBD1 matching 12 bases. The CDR3 spans 15 residues. V trimming: 6 bases; J trimming: 8 bases; junction bases outside the gene matches: 10. Germline-derived CDR1 and CDR2 are MNHEY and SMNVEV (reference sequence). In DNA form, the CDR3 reads TGTGCCAGCAGGAAACCGGGACAGGGGGCGGAAGGCTACACCTTC. It translates to CASRKPGQGAEGYTF.